Listed below are T cell receptor beta chains from one sample, sequenced in a study of T-cell memory formation after mild COVID-19. TCRdb analysed the 5' RACE reads with MiXCR anew, one entry per CDR3 protein. The sample includes 550,000 to 600,000 distinct CDR3 sequences, 17% of them seen just once. Sequencing was performed on PBMCs or a T cell subset sorted from them (not recorded which). Every receptor here comes from an adult woman who had mild COVID-19 (a few samples of this study predate the infection). Cell type and time point are not known. Both conserved end residues are part of each CDR3. The order of the fields is CDR3 DNA, CDR3 protein, J gene, CDR3 length, clone size, V gene, D gene. A D gene is named only where the DNA matches it firmly. Clone size, where shown, is once, few, many, or a class for clones that have expanded.

CDR3 DNA: TGTGCCATCAGGCGAGCTGGGACAGGGGGCTACGAGCAGTACTTC
CDR3 protein: CAIRRAGTGGYEQYF
J gene: TRBJ2-7
CDR3 length: 15
clone size: .
V gene: TRBV10-3
D gene: TRBD1

CDR3 DNA: TGTGCCAGCAGTTTATCGGGGCTAGTTATAGGGGTTGAGCAGTTCTTC
CDR3 protein: CASSLSGLVIGVEQFF
J gene: TRBJ2-1
CDR3 length: 16
clone size: .
V gene: TRBV27
D gene: .

CDR3 DNA: TGTGCCAGCAGCTCGGAAATTTCAGGGGTGGAACCCCAGCATTTT
CDR3 protein: CASSSEISGVEPQHF
J gene: TRBJ1-5
CDR3 length: 15
clone size: .
V gene: TRBV7-9
D gene: .

CDR3 DNA: TGCAGTGCACTAGGGAGAGTAGCGGGAGTATTGGGCGATGAGCAGTTCTTC
CDR3 protein: CSALGRVAGVLGDEQFF
J gene: TRBJ2-1
CDR3 length: 17
clone size: once
V gene: TRBV20-1
D gene: TRBD2

CDR3 DNA: TGTGCCAGCAGACGGCCGGGACTAGCGGGGGGGCCGGGCACAGATACGCAGTATTTT
CDR3 protein: CASRRPGLAGGPGTDTQYF
J gene: TRBJ2-3
CDR3 length: 19
clone size: .
V gene: TRBV7-7
D gene: TRBD2

CDR3 DNA: TGTGCCAGCAGTACACGACAGGTTTCCTACGAGCAGTACTTC
CDR3 protein: CASSTRQVSYEQYF
J gene: TRBJ2-7
CDR3 length: 14
clone size: few
V gene: TRBV2
D gene: .

CDR3 DNA: TGTGCCAGCAGTGAGAAGGGGCCGGAACTAGCCAAAAACATTCAGTACTTC
CDR3 protein: CASSEKGPELAKNIQYF
J gene: TRBJ2-4
CDR3 length: 17
clone size: few
V gene: TRBV2
D gene: .

CDR3 DNA: TGTGCCAGCAGCAACGACGGCCCCTACGAGCAGTACTTC
CDR3 protein: CASSNDGPYEQYF
J gene: TRBJ2-7
CDR3 length: 13
clone size: many
V gene: TRBV9
D gene: .

CDR3 DNA: TGTGCCAGCAGCTTAGGTCGGCAGCAAGATACGCAGTATTTT
CDR3 protein: CASSLGRQQDTQYF
J gene: TRBJ2-3
CDR3 length: 14
clone size: .
V gene: TRBV11-1
D gene: .

CDR3 DNA: TGTGCCAGCAGCTTACAGAGAGGTCAGCCCCAGCATTTT
CDR3 protein: CASSLQRGQPQHF
J gene: TRBJ1-5
CDR3 length: 13
clone size: few
V gene: TRBV7-2
D gene: .

CDR3 DNA: TGTGCCAGCAGCTTGGAGGTGGTAGCGGGGGCCCCGGCTACGCAGTATTTT
CDR3 protein: CASSLEVVAGAPATQYF
J gene: TRBJ2-3
CDR3 length: 17
clone size: few
V gene: TRBV5-5
D gene: TRBD2

CDR3 DNA: TGTGCCAGCAGCTTCCGGGGCAGCGAGACCCAGTACTTC
CDR3 protein: CASSFRGSETQYF
J gene: TRBJ2-5
CDR3 length: 13
clone size: few
V gene: TRBV11-3
D gene: .

CDR3 DNA: TGTGCCAGCAGCCAAGATATTAGCACAGATACGCAGTATTTT
CDR3 protein: CASSQDISTDTQYF
J gene: TRBJ2-3
CDR3 length: 14
clone size: many
V gene: TRBV14
D gene: .

CDR3 DNA: TGTGCCTCGTCCAGGACAGGGATATCGTACACCGGGGAGCTGTTTTTT
CDR3 protein: CASSRTGISYTGELFF
J gene: TRBJ2-2
CDR3 length: 16
clone size: few
V gene: TRBV13
D gene: TRBD1

CDR3 DNA: TGTGCCAGCAGCCCCGCCGGTCCGGCTAACTATGGCTACACCTTC
CDR3 protein: CASSPAGPANYGYTF
J gene: TRBJ1-2
CDR3 length: 15
clone size: .
V gene: TRBV7-8
D gene: .

CDR3 DNA: TGTGCCAGCAAACTGCGGGAAGGGGAGTTCTTC
CDR3 protein: CASKLREGEFF
J gene: TRBJ2-1
CDR3 length: 11
clone size: few
V gene: TRBV6-5
D gene: .

CDR3 DNA: TGTGCCAGCAGCCTTATGGACGGCAATCAGCCCCAGCATTTT
CDR3 protein: CASSLMDGNQPQHF
J gene: TRBJ1-5
CDR3 length: 14
clone size: few
V gene: TRBV3-1
D gene: .

CDR3 DNA: TGTGCCACCAGTGATTTCGGAAACACCATATATTTT
CDR3 protein: CATSDFGNTIYF
J gene: TRBJ1-3
CDR3 length: 12
clone size: .
V gene: TRBV24-1
D gene: .

CDR3 DNA: TGTGCCAGCAGTTACGAGGGGCGGGCGCAGTATTTT
CDR3 protein: CASSYEGRAQYF
J gene: TRBJ2-3
CDR3 length: 12
clone size: .
V gene: TRBV6-6
D gene: .

CDR3 DNA: TGTGCCAGCAGTCAACTAGCGGGAGTCACAGATACGCAGTATTTT
CDR3 protein: CASSQLAGVTDTQYF
J gene: TRBJ2-3
CDR3 length: 15
clone size: few
V gene: TRBV12-3/TRBV12-4
D gene: TRBD2

CDR3 DNA: TGCGCCAGCAGCTGGCAGGGGAACACTGAAGCTTTCTTT
CDR3 protein: CASSWQGNTEAFF
J gene: TRBJ1-1
CDR3 length: 13
clone size: many
V gene: TRBV5-1
D gene: .

CDR3 DNA: TGTGCCAGCAGCTGGGAAACAGGTCGAAGTATTGAAGCTTTCTTT
CDR3 protein: CASSWETGRSIEAFF
J gene: TRBJ1-1
CDR3 length: 15
clone size: .
V gene: TRBV5-4
D gene: .

CDR3 DNA: TGCAGTGCCCAGAGTGGGGCGGGAGGCCCTAGCTACGAGCAGTACTTC
CDR3 protein: CSAQSGAGGPSYEQYF
J gene: TRBJ2-7
CDR3 length: 16
clone size: .
V gene: TRBV20-1
D gene: TRBD2

CDR3 DNA: TGTGCCAGCAGTGCCCGACTAGCGGGGGAAGAGACCCAGTACTTC
CDR3 protein: CASSARLAGEETQYF
J gene: TRBJ2-5
CDR3 length: 15
clone size: few
V gene: TRBV2
D gene: TRBD2

CDR3 DNA: TGTGCCAGCAGCTTATTAATATCGGGTGGGACCTACGAGCAGTACTTC
CDR3 protein: CASSLLISGGTYEQYF
J gene: TRBJ2-7
CDR3 length: 16
clone size: .
V gene: TRBV11-2
D gene: .

CDR3 DNA: TGTGCCTGGAGTGACCCACAGGGGGCGGACTACAATGAGCAGTTCTTC
CDR3 protein: CAWSDPQGADYNEQFF
J gene: TRBJ2-1
CDR3 length: 16
clone size: .
V gene: TRBV30
D gene: TRBD1

CDR3 DNA: TGCAGTGCCGCGAGGGGGTCTTACGGCTACACCTTC
CDR3 protein: CSAARGSYGYTF
J gene: TRBJ1-2
CDR3 length: 12
clone size: few
V gene: TRBV20-1
D gene: .

CDR3 DNA: TGCGCCAGTCGTCGTTTTCTAGCGGGGGGGCGAGAGACCCAGTACTTC
CDR3 protein: CASRRFLAGGRETQYF
J gene: TRBJ2-5
CDR3 length: 16
clone size: .
V gene: TRBV23-1
D gene: TRBD2

CDR3 DNA: TGTGCCATCAGTGACCCCGGGACAGCCTATGGCTACACCTTC
CDR3 protein: CAISDPGTAYGYTF
J gene: TRBJ1-2
CDR3 length: 14
clone size: few
V gene: TRBV10-3
D gene: TRBD1

CDR3 DNA: TGCGCCAGCAGCTTGGCCTCAATCCGACAGGGGGCCTATGGCTACACCTTC
CDR3 protein: CASSLASIRQGAYGYTF
J gene: TRBJ1-2
CDR3 length: 17
clone size: .
V gene: TRBV5-1
D gene: TRBD1

CDR3 DNA: TGTGCCAGCAGCCAAATCAGTCCCCCCTACAATGAGCAGTTCTTC
CDR3 protein: CASSQISPPYNEQFF
J gene: TRBJ2-1
CDR3 length: 15
clone size: .
V gene: TRBV3-1
D gene: .

CDR3 DNA: TGTGCCAGTAGTATGGGCGGGAGTTCTCCCTACGAGCAGTACTTC
CDR3 protein: CASSMGGSSPYEQYF
J gene: TRBJ2-7
CDR3 length: 15
clone size: .
V gene: TRBV19
D gene: TRBD2

CDR3 DNA: TGCAGTGCTGGGGTGGTGAACACTGAAGCTTTCTTT
CDR3 protein: CSAGVVNTEAFF
J gene: TRBJ1-1
CDR3 length: 12
clone size: .
V gene: TRBV20-1
D gene: .

CDR3 DNA: TGTGCCAGCTCACCGCTGATAGAGAACACTGAAGCTTTCTTT
CDR3 protein: CASSPLIENTEAFF
J gene: TRBJ1-1
CDR3 length: 14
clone size: few
V gene: TRBV18
D gene: .

CDR3 DNA: TGCAGCGCCTCGGACAGTTACTCCTACGAGCAGTACTTC
CDR3 protein: CSASDSYSYEQYF
J gene: TRBJ2-7
CDR3 length: 13
clone size: .
V gene: TRBV29-1
D gene: .

CDR3 DNA: TGTGCCAGCAGTTATGGCGGGAGGCGTCAAGGCGGGGAGCTGTTTTTT
CDR3 protein: CASSYGGRRQGGELFF
J gene: TRBJ2-2
CDR3 length: 16
clone size: .
V gene: TRBV6-2/TRBV6-3
D gene: TRBD2

CDR3 DNA: TGTGCCAGCAGCGGGGGGCCGGGCGTCCTCTACGAGCAGTACTTC
CDR3 protein: CASSGGPGVLYEQYF
J gene: TRBJ2-7
CDR3 length: 15
clone size: many
V gene: TRBV7-9
D gene: .

CDR3 DNA: TGTGCCAGCAGCCCCACTTCTCAGGGTTTGGATACGCAGTATTTT
CDR3 protein: CASSPTSQGLDTQYF
J gene: TRBJ2-3
CDR3 length: 15
clone size: few
V gene: TRBV11-1
D gene: .

CDR3 DNA: TGCGCCAGCAGCCAAGCGGGGAGTATCACCGGGGAGCTGTTTTTT
CDR3 protein: CASSQAGSITGELFF
J gene: TRBJ2-2
CDR3 length: 15
clone size: few
V gene: TRBV4-3
D gene: .

CDR3 DNA: TGTGCCAGCAGCGTAGGGCCTACTAGCGGGAGGTCGGAGCAGTTCTTC
CDR3 protein: CASSVGPTSGRSEQFF
J gene: TRBJ2-1
CDR3 length: 16
clone size: few
V gene: TRBV9
D gene: TRBD2

CDR3 DNA: TGTGCCAGCAAATTGGAAGGCTACACCTTC
CDR3 protein: CASKLEGYTF
J gene: TRBJ1-2
CDR3 length: 10
clone size: few
V gene: TRBV6-2/TRBV6-3
D gene: .

CDR3 DNA: TGTGCCAGTACCCCAGTCGGGCCTCCGGATAGCAATCAGCCCCAGCATTTT
CDR3 protein: CASTPVGPPDSNQPQHF
J gene: TRBJ1-5
CDR3 length: 17
clone size: .
V gene: TRBV19
D gene: .

CDR3 DNA: TGTGCCAGCAGCCAAGACCCCAGTAGGGGGGCAGGTGTTGTAACGGGGGCGGTCTATGAGCAGTTCTTC
CDR3 protein: CASSQDPSRGAGVVTGAVYEQFF
J gene: TRBJ2-1
CDR3 length: 23
clone size: .
V gene: TRBV3-1
D gene: .

CDR3 DNA: TGTGCCAGCAGCGCGAGCACCGGGGACTTCTCCTACGAGCAGTACTTC
CDR3 protein: CASSASTGDFSYEQYF
J gene: TRBJ2-7
CDR3 length: 16
clone size: .
V gene: TRBV7-2
D gene: .

CDR3 DNA: TGCAGTAGTGGGACAGATTATAATGAAAAACTGTTTTTT
CDR3 protein: CSSGTDYNEKLFF
J gene: TRBJ1-4
CDR3 length: 13
clone size: few
V gene: TRBV20-1
D gene: TRBD1

CDR3 DNA: TGTGCCAGCGGGGGCCCGGCCGGGGAGCTGTTTTTT
CDR3 protein: CASGGPAGELFF
J gene: TRBJ2-2
CDR3 length: 12
clone size: .
V gene: TRBV7-9
D gene: .

CDR3 DNA: TGTGCCAGCAGTTACCTGGACAGGAGGAACACTGAAGCTTTCTTT
CDR3 protein: CASSYLDRRNTEAFF
J gene: TRBJ1-1
CDR3 length: 15
clone size: .
V gene: TRBV6-5
D gene: TRBD1

CDR3 DNA: TGTGCCAGCTCACGGACGTGGACAGGGAGCGGTCAGCCCCAGCATTTT
CDR3 protein: CASSRTWTGSGQPQHF
J gene: TRBJ1-5
CDR3 length: 16
clone size: few
V gene: TRBV18
D gene: TRBD1